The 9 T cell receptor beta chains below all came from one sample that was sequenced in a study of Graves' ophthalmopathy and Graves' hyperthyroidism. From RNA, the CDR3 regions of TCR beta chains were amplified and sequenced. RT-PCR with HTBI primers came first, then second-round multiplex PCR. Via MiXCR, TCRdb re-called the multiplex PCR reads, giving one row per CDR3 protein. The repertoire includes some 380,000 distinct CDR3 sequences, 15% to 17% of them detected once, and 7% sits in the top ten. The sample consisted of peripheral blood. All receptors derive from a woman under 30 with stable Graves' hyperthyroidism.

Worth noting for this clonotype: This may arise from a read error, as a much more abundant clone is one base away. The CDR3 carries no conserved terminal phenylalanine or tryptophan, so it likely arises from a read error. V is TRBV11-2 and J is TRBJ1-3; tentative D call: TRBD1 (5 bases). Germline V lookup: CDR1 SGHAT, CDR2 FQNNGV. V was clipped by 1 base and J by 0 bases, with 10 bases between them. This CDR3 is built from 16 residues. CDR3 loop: CASSLVTGSSGNTIYV. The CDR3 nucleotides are TGTGCCAGCAGCTTAGTAACAGGCAGCTCTGGAAACACCATATATGTT.

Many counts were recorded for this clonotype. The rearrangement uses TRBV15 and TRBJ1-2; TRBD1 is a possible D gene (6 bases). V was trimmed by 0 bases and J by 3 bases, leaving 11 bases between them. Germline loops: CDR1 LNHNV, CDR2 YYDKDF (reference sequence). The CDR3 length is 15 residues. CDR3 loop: CATSRDSRTDYGYTF. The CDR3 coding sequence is TGTGCCACCAGCAGAGATAGCCGGACAGACTATGGCTACACCTTC.

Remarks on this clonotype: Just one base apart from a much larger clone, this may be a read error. The chain's CDR3 is CASSAGGSPLHF. CDR3 nucleotides: TGTGCCAGCAGCGCAGGGGGTTCACCCCTCCACTTT. This chain joins TRBV7-2 and TRBJ1-6; 7 bases align to TRBD1. This CDR3 is 12 amino acids long. Germline trimming cut 5 bases from V and 9 bases from J; bases unmatched to any gene: 1. CDR1 is SGHTA, CDR2 FQGNSA, per germline.

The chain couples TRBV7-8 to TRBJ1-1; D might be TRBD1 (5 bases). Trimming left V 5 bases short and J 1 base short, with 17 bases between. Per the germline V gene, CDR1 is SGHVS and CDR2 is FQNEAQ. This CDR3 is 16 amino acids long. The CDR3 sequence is CASSKRPGGANTEAFF. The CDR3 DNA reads TGTGCCAGCAGCAAACGACCCGGAGGGGCGAACACTGAAGCTTTCTTT.

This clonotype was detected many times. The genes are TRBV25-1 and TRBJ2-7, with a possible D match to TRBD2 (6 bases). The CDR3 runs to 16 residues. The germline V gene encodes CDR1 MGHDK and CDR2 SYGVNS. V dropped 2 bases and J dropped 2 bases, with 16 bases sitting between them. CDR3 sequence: CASSEDGGTPAYEQYF. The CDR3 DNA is TGTGCCAGCAGTGAAGATGGGGGGACTCCCGCCTACGAGCAGTACTTC.

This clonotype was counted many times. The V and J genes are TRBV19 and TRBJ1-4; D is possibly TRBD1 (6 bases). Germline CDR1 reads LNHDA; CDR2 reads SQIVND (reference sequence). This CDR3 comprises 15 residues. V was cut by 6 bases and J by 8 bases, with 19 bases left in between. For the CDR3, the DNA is TGTGCCAGTAGCCCTCTGGGGGGGGCGAGGGAAAAACTGTTTTTT. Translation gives CASSPLGGAREKLFF.

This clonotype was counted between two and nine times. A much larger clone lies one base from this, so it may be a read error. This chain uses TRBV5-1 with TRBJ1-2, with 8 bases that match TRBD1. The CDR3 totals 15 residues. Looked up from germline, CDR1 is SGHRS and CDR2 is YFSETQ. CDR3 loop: CASSLQTGDLDGHTF. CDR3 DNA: TGCGCCAGCAGCCTACAGACAGGGGACTTGGATGGCCACACCTTC.

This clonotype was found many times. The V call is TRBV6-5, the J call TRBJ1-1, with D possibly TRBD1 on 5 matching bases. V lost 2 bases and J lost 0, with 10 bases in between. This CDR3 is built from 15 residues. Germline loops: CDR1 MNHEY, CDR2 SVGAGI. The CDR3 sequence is CASSYRGHLNTEAFF. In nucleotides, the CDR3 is TGTGCCAGCAGTTACCGAGGACACTTGAACACTGAAGCTTTCTTT.

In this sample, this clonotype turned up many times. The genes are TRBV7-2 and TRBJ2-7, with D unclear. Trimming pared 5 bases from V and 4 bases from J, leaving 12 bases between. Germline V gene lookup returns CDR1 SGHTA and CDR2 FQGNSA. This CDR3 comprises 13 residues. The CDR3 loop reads CASSLDTYYEQYF. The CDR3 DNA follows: TGTGCCAGCAGCCTAGACACTTATTACGAGCAGTACTTC.